This is a list of T cell receptor beta chains from one sample in a study of PD-1 blockade in classical Hodgkin lymphoma. This table comes from immunoSEQ multiplex PCR, and its TCRdb copy is limited to in-frame clones, with some not included. The table has about 36,000 clones, more than 65% seen once. Sequencing used peripheral blood mononuclear cells (PBMCs), obtained before the second cycle of nivolumab. The source of these receptors is a human donor with classical Hodgkin lymphoma. The CDR3 runs from the conserved cysteine through the conserved F or W. A D gene is named only where the DNA matches it firmly. Size values are once, few and many counts, or a class for expanded clones, and some rows have none.

CDR3nt: TGTGCCAGCAGCCAAGGGGTTAGCGGAGCCAGAAACATTCAGTACTTC
CDR3aa: CASSQGVSGARNIQYF
j_gene: TRBJ2-4
abundance: NA
d_gene: NA
v_gene: TRBV14

CDR3nt: TGCGCCAGCAGCACCCACCGGGGCGGAAGAGAACAAGAGACCCAGTACTTC
CDR3aa: CASSTHRGGREQETQYF
j_gene: TRBJ2-5
abundance: NA
d_gene: NA
v_gene: TRBV4-1

CDR3nt: TGCAGTGCTAGAACCACAGATACGCAGTATTTT
CDR3aa: CSARTTDTQYF
j_gene: TRBJ2-3
abundance: NA
d_gene: NA
v_gene: TRBV20-1

CDR3nt: TGTGCCAGCAGCGGTCAGGGGAATGAGCAGTTCTTC
CDR3aa: CASSGQGNEQFF
j_gene: TRBJ2-1
abundance: NA
d_gene: NA
v_gene: TRBV9

CDR3nt: TGTGCCAGCAGCTCTGGATCCGTAGGGGACCTCACTCATGGCTACACCTTC
CDR3aa: CASSSGSVGDLTHGYTF
j_gene: TRBJ1-2
abundance: NA
d_gene: NA
v_gene: TRBV7-9

CDR3nt: TGTGCCAGCAGTTCGCAAACGACAGGGAACTATGGCTACACCTTC
CDR3aa: CASSSQTTGNYGYTF
j_gene: TRBJ1-2
abundance: NA
d_gene: TRBD1
v_gene: TRBV27

CDR3nt: TGTGCCAGCAGCTTAGAGGGGGGCTGGTACGAGCAGTACTTC
CDR3aa: CASSLEGGWYEQYF
j_gene: TRBJ2-7
abundance: few
d_gene: NA
v_gene: TRBV7-9

CDR3nt: TGTGCCTGGAGTTGGGGAGTAAACTCCGACTATGGCTACACCTTC
CDR3aa: CAWSWGVNSDYGYTF
j_gene: TRBJ1-2
abundance: NA
d_gene: NA
v_gene: TRBV30

CDR3nt: TGTGCCAGTAGTCTCGCAGGGATACCTAGCAATCAGCCCCAGCATTTT
CDR3aa: CASSLAGIPSNQPQHF
j_gene: TRBJ1-5
abundance: few
d_gene: NA
v_gene: TRBV19

CDR3nt: TGTGCCAGCAGGAGGAATTCACCCCTCCACTTT
CDR3aa: CASRRNSPLHF
j_gene: TRBJ1-6
abundance: NA
d_gene: NA
v_gene: TRBV6-1

CDR3nt: TGTGCCAGCAGCTTAGGTAGTCTCAATGAGCAGTTCTTC
CDR3aa: CASSLGSLNEQFF
j_gene: TRBJ2-1
abundance: NA
d_gene: NA
v_gene: TRBV7-7

CDR3nt: TGTGCCAGCGCTAGCGGGGACTCCTACGAGCAGTACTTC
CDR3aa: CASASGDSYEQYF
j_gene: TRBJ2-7
abundance: NA
d_gene: TRBD2
v_gene: TRBV6-1

CDR3nt: TGTGCCAGCAGCGTGGGCGGGGTCGGAGAGACCCAGTACTTC
CDR3aa: CASSVGGVGETQYF
j_gene: TRBJ2-5
abundance: NA
d_gene: NA
v_gene: TRBV9

CDR3nt: TGTGCCAGCAGTATACAGGGGGCCGTCGTCGAGCAGTACTTC
CDR3aa: CASSIQGAVVEQYF
j_gene: TRBJ2-7
abundance: NA
d_gene: TRBD1
v_gene: TRBV28

CDR3nt: TGTGCCAGCAGCCCCCGTAATACTAATGAAAAACTGTTTTTT
CDR3aa: CASSPRNTNEKLFF
j_gene: TRBJ1-4
abundance: NA
d_gene: NA
v_gene: TRBV6-5

CDR3nt: TGTGCCAGTAGGCAGACAGGGTTCACAGATACGCAGTATTTT
CDR3aa: CASRQTGFTDTQYF
j_gene: TRBJ2-3
abundance: once
d_gene: TRBD1
v_gene: TRBV19

CDR3nt: TGTGCCAGCAGGCCTGACGGGGAGGGTTCACCCCTCCACTTT
CDR3aa: CASRPDGEGSPLHF
j_gene: TRBJ1-6
abundance: NA
d_gene: NA
v_gene: TRBV7-9

CDR3nt: TGTGCCAGCACTGCGACAGGGTTCGCTGAAGCTTTCTTT
CDR3aa: CASTATGFAEAFF
j_gene: TRBJ1-1
abundance: NA
d_gene: TRBD1
v_gene: TRBV2

CDR3nt: TGCGCCAGCAGCCAAGACGGGGTTGGCAATCAGCCCCAGCATTTT
CDR3aa: CASSQDGVGNQPQHF
j_gene: TRBJ1-5
abundance: NA
d_gene: NA
v_gene: TRBV4-1

CDR3nt: TGCGCCAGCAGCTTGTTTGGACAGCAAGAAAAACTGTTTTTT
CDR3aa: CASSLFGQQEKLFF
j_gene: TRBJ1-4
abundance: NA
d_gene: NA
v_gene: TRBV5-1

CDR3nt: TGTGCCAGCAGCCGAGGACTAGCGGGGGCCTCTTTGACAGATACGCAGTATTTT
CDR3aa: CASSRGLAGASLTDTQYF
j_gene: TRBJ2-3
abundance: NA
d_gene: TRBD2
v_gene: TRBV4-2

CDR3nt: TGTGCCAGCAGCCAAGATCCCGCACAGGGGGTTTCACCCCTCCACTTT
CDR3aa: CASSQDPAQGVSPLHF
j_gene: TRBJ1-6
abundance: NA
d_gene: TRBD1
v_gene: TRBV4-2

CDR3nt: TGTGCCAGCAGCTCTGGACAGACAATCAAGATGAACACTGAAGCTTTCTTT
CDR3aa: CASSSGQTIKMNTEAFF
j_gene: TRBJ1-1
abundance: NA
d_gene: NA
v_gene: TRBV11-1

CDR3nt: TGTGCCAGCTCACTATTCAGGGGCCAAGAGACCCAGTACTTC
CDR3aa: CASSLFRGQETQYF
j_gene: TRBJ2-5
abundance: once
d_gene: NA
v_gene: TRBV18

CDR3nt: TGTGCCAGTAGAAGAGGGGGACAGGACCTCTACGAGCAGTACTTC
CDR3aa: CASRRGGQDLYEQYF
j_gene: TRBJ2-7
abundance: NA
d_gene: TRBD1
v_gene: TRBV19

CDR3nt: TGTGCCAGCAGTGTCCCGAATGGCTACACCTTC
CDR3aa: CASSVPNGYTF
j_gene: TRBJ1-2
abundance: few
d_gene: NA
v_gene: TRBV25-1

CDR3nt: TGTGCCAGCAAGGGACTAGCGGGCCCCTACGAGCAGTACTTC
CDR3aa: CASKGLAGPYEQYF
j_gene: TRBJ2-7
abundance: NA
d_gene: TRBD2
v_gene: TRBV10-3

CDR3nt: TGTGCCAGCTCACCAATGGGGAACACTGAAGCTTTCTTT
CDR3aa: CASSPMGNTEAFF
j_gene: TRBJ1-1
abundance: NA
d_gene: NA
v_gene: TRBV18

CDR3nt: TGTGCCAGCTCACCAACGGGACCCACAGATACGCAGTATTTT
CDR3aa: CASSPTGPTDTQYF
j_gene: TRBJ2-3
abundance: NA
d_gene: NA
v_gene: TRBV18

CDR3nt: TGTGCCAGCTCACGGGACAGGGGGTTCGAGCAGTACTTC
CDR3aa: CASSRDRGFEQYF
j_gene: TRBJ2-7
abundance: NA
d_gene: TRBD1
v_gene: TRBV18

CDR3nt: TGCGCCAGCAGCCAAAGACTAGCGGGAGGGACCGGGGAGCTGTTTTTT
CDR3aa: CASSQRLAGGTGELFF
j_gene: TRBJ2-2
abundance: few
d_gene: TRBD2
v_gene: TRBV4-3

CDR3nt: TGTGCCAGCAGCTTGAGCGCGGGCACTGAAACCTACGAGCAGTACTTC
CDR3aa: CASSLSAGTETYEQYF
j_gene: TRBJ2-7
abundance: NA
d_gene: NA
v_gene: TRBV11-2

CDR3nt: TGTGCCAGCAGTGAAATGTACGAGCAGTACTTC
CDR3aa: CASSEMYEQYF
j_gene: TRBJ2-7
abundance: NA
d_gene: NA
v_gene: TRBV6-5

CDR3nt: TGCGCCAGCAGGCTGACAGGCCCCGGACTAGCGGGAGGGGATACGCAGTATTTT
CDR3aa: CASRLTGPGLAGGDTQYF
j_gene: TRBJ2-3
abundance: NA
d_gene: TRBD2
v_gene: TRBV5-1

CDR3nt: TGTGCCAGCAGTTTGGACAGGGGAACAGATACGCAGTATTTT
CDR3aa: CASSLDRGTDTQYF
j_gene: TRBJ2-3
abundance: few
d_gene: TRBD1
v_gene: TRBV27

CDR3nt: TGCGCCAGCAGCCTGAGGTTCGGGCGAGTAAATGAAAAACTGTTTTTT
CDR3aa: CASSLRFGRVNEKLFF
j_gene: TRBJ1-4
abundance: NA
d_gene: NA
v_gene: TRBV4-3

CDR3nt: TGTGCCAGTAGTCAACAAACAGGGCTTGAAGCTTTCTTT
CDR3aa: CASSQQTGLEAFF
j_gene: TRBJ1-1
abundance: NA
d_gene: NA
v_gene: TRBV19

CDR3nt: TGCAGTGCTACCTTTTGGGATACGCAGTATTTT
CDR3aa: CSATFWDTQYF
j_gene: TRBJ2-3
abundance: NA
d_gene: NA
v_gene: TRBV20-1

CDR3nt: TGCGCCAGCAGCTTGGCCCAGAGCTCCTACAATGAGCAGTTCTTC
CDR3aa: CASSLAQSSYNEQFF
j_gene: TRBJ2-1
abundance: NA
d_gene: NA
v_gene: TRBV5-1

CDR3nt: TGTGCCAGCGCTAGACAGGGGATTAATTCACCCCTCCACTTT
CDR3aa: CASARQGINSPLHF
j_gene: TRBJ1-6
abundance: NA
d_gene: TRBD1
v_gene: TRBV18

CDR3nt: TGTGCCAGCACCCGACAGGGGGCAGGAGCAGATACGCAGTATTTT
CDR3aa: CASTRQGAGADTQYF
j_gene: TRBJ2-3
abundance: NA
d_gene: TRBD1
v_gene: TRBV9

CDR3nt: TGCGCCAGCAGTTCCTCAGGAGTCCTTGCCGAGCAGTACTTC
CDR3aa: CASSSSGVLAEQYF
j_gene: TRBJ2-7
abundance: NA
d_gene: NA
v_gene: TRBV4-1

CDR3nt: TGTGCCAGCAGTTTTTACAGGGTTTATAATTCACCCCTCCACTTT
CDR3aa: CASSFYRVYNSPLHF
j_gene: TRBJ1-6
abundance: few
d_gene: NA
v_gene: TRBV28

CDR3nt: TGTGCCAGCAGCTTAACGGAGGGAATGGTGGCTTTCTTT
CDR3aa: CASSLTEGMVAFF
j_gene: TRBJ1-1
abundance: NA
d_gene: NA
v_gene: TRBV7-9

CDR3nt: TGTGCCAGCAGCTTGGGACTAGCCTCCTACAATGAGCAGTTCTTC
CDR3aa: CASSLGLASYNEQFF
j_gene: TRBJ2-1
abundance: NA
d_gene: TRBD2
v_gene: TRBV5-4

CDR3nt: TGCGCCAGCAGCTTAGGGACACTGTACCAAGAGACCCAGTACTTC
CDR3aa: CASSLGTLYQETQYF
j_gene: TRBJ2-5
abundance: NA
d_gene: NA
v_gene: TRBV5-1